This TCR beta chain was obtained from a study of T cell repertoires in cytomegalovirus infection. Study details: Epitope selection comprised recently identified HLA-C-restricted CMV epitopes and well-studied HLA-B-restricted CMV epitopes.

TCRdb passed the reads through MiXCR, listing each CDR3 protein once. The sample consists of some 500,000 distinct CDR3 sequences, around 40% of them appearing once. The germline V gene has CDR1 MNHEY and CDR2 SVGEGT. There are 16 residues in the CDR3. V lost 1 base and J lost 2, with 12 bases in between. On this clonotype itself: Antigen unknown.

The chain carries TRBV6-2 or TRBV6-3 and TRBJ2-1, with D perhaps given as TRBD1 or TRBD2 (5 bases each). This material consisted of cultured PBMCs, taken from culture after CMV antigen stimulation. The receptor was derived from a human donor in good health (CMV status not recorded). Some clones in this sample may be carry-over from other donors' samples. CDR3 amino acids: CASSYYGGVAYNEQFF. DNA for the CDR3: TGTGCCAGCAGTTACTATGGGGGAGTAGCCTACAATGAGCAGTTCTTC.